This T cell receptor (beta chain) was observed in a study of cytomegalovirus exposure and HLA in healthy donors. CDR1 SGHRS and CDR2 YFSETQ come from the germline V gene. The V and J ends lost 5 bases and 7 bases, in that order; junction bases with no gene match: 11. This CDR3 is 14 amino acids long. The PCR ran on 60 Vbeta and 13 Jbeta primers. The data were produced by immunoSEQ multiplex PCR, yet TCRdb's version contains in-frame clones alone and is incomplete. The sample records approximately 160,000 clones, roughly 82% being singletons. The V call is TRBV5-1, the J call TRBJ1-2; 7 bases fit TRBD1. This sequence was found in a woman aged 25 to 39 in good health and CMV-seronegative. What was sequenced was PBMCs. This CDR3 is CASSEGALGGGYTF. CDR3 nucleotides: TGCGCCAGCAGTGAGGGGGCGCTAGGGGGTGGCTACACCTTC.